This T cell receptor (beta chain) was captured in a study of radiation and T cells in renal cell carcinoma. The time point was: blood 2 weeks post-SBRT. The treatment: 15 Gy SBRT to primary tumor, nephrectomy 4 weeks later. Germline V gene lookup returns CDR1 MGHRA and CDR2 YSYEKL. The CDR3 has 15 amino acids. Trimming cost V 0 bases and J 5 bases, with 11 bases left between them. TCRdb's copy holds only in-frame clones and misses some; the assay was immunoSEQ multiplex PCR. The sample lists fewer than 90,000 clones, approximately 86% seen once, with around 21% in the top ten. The gene calls are TRBV4-1 and TRBJ1-5; D perhaps matches TRBD1 (5 bases). The input for sequencing was blood, taken from a patient whose treatment included radiotherapy and nephrectomy. The TCR was taken from a woman aged 50 to 65 with renal cell carcinoma. CDR3 DNA: TGCGCCAGCAGCCAAGAAGGGGCAGGGCATCAGCCCCAGCATTTT. It is translated as CASSQEGAGHQPQHF.